This TCR beta chain was profiled in a study of technical replicates of blood from a handful of donors. The assay was immunoSEQ multiplex PCR, and TCRdb's table has in-frame clones only and misses some. This sample carries approximately 76,000 clones, less than 98% of them seen once, and the ten largest clones take approximately 0.18%. CDR1 SQVTM and CDR2 ANQGSEA come from the germline V gene. The trim removed 5 bases at V and 0 bases at J, leaving 5 bases unmatched. The CDR3 sequence is 14 residues long. This chain connects TRBV29-1 to TRBJ2-3; the match to TRBD2 covers 7 bases. The material sequenced was T cells isolated from PBMCs. This TCR came from a human donor in good health. The CDR3 reads CSVWLAVSTDTQYF. In nucleotides, the CDR3 is TGCAGCGTTTGGCTAGCGGTTAGCACAGATACGCAGTATTTT.